This T cell receptor (beta chain) was identified in a study of T-cell reconstitution after alpha-beta-depleted transplantation in children. TCRbeta library preparation incorporated unique molecular identifiers. MiXCR, applied by TCRdb to the PCR reads, yields one record per CDR3 protein. This table has 150,000 to 200,000 distinct CDR3 sequences, roughly 7.5% appearing once. V was clipped by 0 bases and J by 2 bases, with 8 bases between them. This CDR3 comprises 14 residues. CDR1 and CDR2 (germline): DFQATT, SNEGSKA (reference sequence). This clonotype was seen many times. Sequenced here: PBMCs from the stem cell graft donor, sampled from the stem cell graft. The sequence came from a human donor who donated a stem cell graft to a child with Wiskott-Aldrich syndrome. The chain has TRBV20-1 and TRBJ2-1; D is uncertain. In DNA form, the CDR3 reads TGCAGTGCTAGAGATCTAGGTACCTACAATGAGCAGTTCTTC. It translates to CSARDLGTYNEQFF.